Here is one T cell receptor beta chain with its context. The antigen remains undetermined. The length of the CDR3 is 17 residues. Trimming took 1 base from V and 6 from J; bases not matched to a gene: 11. Germline-derived CDR1 and CDR2 are SGHTA and FQGNSA. Naive CD45RA+ and memory CD45RA-negative subsets were split from CD4+ cells. The sample originates from a study of shared clonotypes between healthy human individuals. Whole-study context: Each donor contributed plates that comprised three CD4 naive, three CD4 memory, two CD8 naive and one CD8 memory. Overall study findings and caveats: Naive CD4 clonotype sharing across a handful of donors was 5% to 6%.

In the study's own analysis: ImmunoSEQ sequences covered only the junction and lacked quality scores; filtering therefore differed. Sequencing used immunoSEQ multiplex PCR; TCRdb keeps in-frame clones, though not all of them. D and trimming come from the DNA, and the V and J calls and clone size come from that table. Found here are about 2.5 million clones, around 90% of them singletons; the top ten hold more than 0.35%. Sequenced sample: naive CD4+ T cells from PBMCs. This sample's subset: CD45RA+ positively selected. The sequence came from a young man in good health. Some clones in this sample may be carry-over from other donors' samples. V usage is TRBV7-2 and J usage is TRBJ2-1; 8 bases match TRBD2. CDR3 sequence reads: CASSLGRGGLAGNEQFF. The CDR3 DNA reads as TGTGCCAGCAGCTTAGGTCGGGGTGGGCTAGCGGGCAATGAGCAGTTCTTC.